Each of the 9 T cell receptor beta chains below was sequenced from the same sample in a study of memory CD4+ T cells and cytomegalovirus serostatus. The sort gate was single viable CD3+CD4+CD8-CD45RO+ cells for memory CD4+ T cells. Profiling relied on immunoSEQ multiplex PCR, and the TCRdb table lists in-frame clones only, not all of them. Here the sample spans some 56,000 clones, more than 75% being singletons. The sample consisted of memory CD4+ T cells from blood. The receptor source for this set is an adult in good health and CMV-seronegative.

This clone was detected once. The genes are TRBV6-6 and TRBJ2-7; no firm D call. The CDR3 has 13 amino acids. From germline, CDR1 is MNHNY and CDR2 SVGAGI (reference sequence). Trimming took off 6 bases at V and 6 bases at J, with 15 bases between the two ends. Written as DNA, the CDR3 is TGTGCCAGCAGCGACCGCGGTGAAGGCGAGCAGTACTTC. This sequence encodes CASSDRGEGEQYF.

The chain recombines TRBV5-6 with TRBJ1-2, with 7 bases matching TRBD1. The CDR3 is 12 residues long. With 2 bases clipped from V and 6 bases from J, the junction kept 1 base outside the gene matches. The germline gives CDR1 SGHDT, CDR2 YYEEEE. The chain's CDR3 is CASSFGTDGYTF. Written as DNA, the CDR3 is TGTGCCAGCAGCTTCGGGACAGATGGCTACACCTTC.

This chain connects TRBV7-6 to TRBJ1-4; D possibly corresponds to TRBD1 (6 bases). The length of the CDR3 is 12 residues. CDR1 and CDR2 from the germline V gene are SGHVS and FNYEAQ. V was clipped by 8 bases and J by 15 bases, with 19 bases between them. CDR3 DNA: TGTGCCAGCTCTGGGGAGCGGACAGAAATGTTTTTT. Translating gives CASSGERTEMFF.

The chain couples TRBV5-5 to TRBJ1-6; 10 bases line up with TRBD1. The CDR3 consists of 14 residues. Germline CDR1 and CDR2: SGHKS and YYEKEE (reference sequence). The J segment lost 10 bases and the V segment lost 4 bases, leaving 5 bases of the junction unmatched. The CDR3 here is CASSTTGGSSPLHF. Here the CDR3 DNA reads TGTGCCAGCAGCACGACAGGGGGCTCATCACCCCTCCACTTT.

The rearrangement links TRBV28 to TRBJ1-5; D not certain. V lost 6 bases, J lost 5 bases, and 8 bases lay in between. Germline CDR1 and CDR2: MDHEN and SYDVKM. This CDR3 contains 12 residues. The CDR3 sequence is CASSAQDQPQHF. As DNA, the CDR3 is TGTGCCAGCAGCGCCCAGGATCAGCCCCAGCATTTT. The entire variable domain, with the rest obtained from reference TRBV28 and TRBJ1-5, is as follows: DVKVTQSSRYLVKRTGEKVFLECVQDMDHENMFWYRQDPGLGLRLIYFSYDVKMKEKGDIPEGYSVSREKKERFSLILESASTNQTSMYLCASSAQDQPQHFGDGTRLSIL.

This sequence joins TRBV18 and TRBJ1-4; D is uncertain. Germline V CDR1 and CDR2: KGHSH, LQKENI. CDR3 length: 17 amino acids. The V end was cut by 3 bases, the J end by 10 bases, with 24 bases between. The CDR3 loop is CASSPSVYPYSLGKLFF. CDR3 bases: TGTGCCAGCTCACCGTCCGTATATCCCTACTCCCTCGGAAAACTGTTTTTT.

This clone was observed once. V and J are TRBV7-2 and TRBJ2-3, with D possibly matching TRBD1 (5 bases). The CDR3 length is 12 residues. V lost 2 bases, J lost 5 bases, and 5 bases lay in between. Germline V gene data show CDR1 as SGHTA and CDR2 as FQGNSA. CDR3 loop: CASSLQGDTQYF. The CDR3 DNA is TGTGCCAGCAGCTTACAGGGAGATACGCAGTATTTT.

The chain employs TRBV7-9 and TRBJ2-1; 7 bases map to TRBD2. There are 16 residues in the CDR3. The V and J ends lost 1 base and 4 bases, in that order; junction bases with no gene match: 7. Looked up from germline, CDR1 is SEHNR and CDR2 is FQNEAQ (reference sequence). CDR3 loop: CASSLDSAGVYNEQFF. The CDR3 coding sequence is TGTGCCAGCAGCTTAGACTCCGCGGGGGTATACAATGAGCAGTTCTTC.

J is TRBJ1-6 and V is TRBV28; 7 bases agree with TRBD1. Unmatched junction bases numbered 9, after V lost 7 bases and J lost 0 bases. The CDR3 spans 17 residues. Germline V lookup: CDR1 MDHEN, CDR2 SYDVKM. The CDR3 spells CASTQGGSGSYNSPLHF. The DNA of the CDR3 is TGTGCCAGCACCCAGGGGGGGAGCGGCTCCTATAATTCACCCCTCCACTTT.